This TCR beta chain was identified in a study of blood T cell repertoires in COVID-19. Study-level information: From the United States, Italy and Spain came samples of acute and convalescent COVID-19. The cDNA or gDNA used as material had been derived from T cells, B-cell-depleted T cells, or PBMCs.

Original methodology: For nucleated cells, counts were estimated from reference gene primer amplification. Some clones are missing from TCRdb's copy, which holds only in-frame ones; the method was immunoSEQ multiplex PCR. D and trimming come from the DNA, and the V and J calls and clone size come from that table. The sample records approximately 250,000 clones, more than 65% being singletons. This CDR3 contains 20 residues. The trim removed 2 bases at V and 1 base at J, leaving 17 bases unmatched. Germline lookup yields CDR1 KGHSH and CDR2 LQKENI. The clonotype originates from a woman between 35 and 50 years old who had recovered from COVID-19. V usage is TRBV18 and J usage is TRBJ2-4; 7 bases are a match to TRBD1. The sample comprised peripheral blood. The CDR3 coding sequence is TGTGCCAGCTCACCAGTGATAACAGGGACAGTTCGGTGGGCCAAAAACATTCAGTACTTC. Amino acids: CASSPVITGTVRWAKNIQYF.